A single sample is the source of the 20 T cell receptor beta chains below, sequenced in a study of neoadjuvant nivolumab and ipilimumab in lung cancer. Clones were read by immunoSEQ multiplex PCR, and TCRdb kept only the in-frame ones, dropping some. The profile shows fewer than 30,000 clones, 82% of them singletons. The specimen was tumor tissue, collected after neoadjuvant nivolumab, alone or with ipilimumab, at or shortly before surgery. The receptors were sampled from an adult with non-small cell lung cancer.

V is TRBV5-1 and J is TRBJ1-4; D unclear. Germline V lookup: CDR1 SGHRS, CDR2 YFSETQ. V was cut by 0 bases and J by 8 bases, with 17 bases left in between. The CDR3 sequence is 16 residues long. CDR3 DNA: TGCGCCAGCAGCTTGGTTGGTGGCTCACCGGCGGAAAAACTGTTTTTT. Its translation: CASSLVGGSPAEKLFF.

The chain combines TRBV30 with TRBJ2-1; no reliable D call. CDR1 GTSNPN and CDR2 SVGIG come from the germline V gene (reference sequence). This CDR3 contains 14 residues. Trimming left V 3 bases short and J 0 bases short, with 9 bases between. The chain's CDR3 is CAWSLESSYNEQFF. As DNA, the CDR3 is TGTGCCTGGAGCCTAGAGAGCTCCTACAATGAGCAGTTCTTC.

This clone has only a few counts. The rearrangement uses TRBV29-1 and TRBJ1-1; maybe TRBD1 (5 bases). CDR1 is SQVTM, CDR2 ANQGSEA, per germline. Trimming pared 4 bases from V and 11 bases from J, leaving 14 bases between. There are 11 residues in the CDR3. The CDR3 spells CSVGDLLAAFF. CDR3 nucleotide sequence: TGCAGCGTTGGGGACCTCTTAGCGGCTTTCTTT.

This clone was seen only once. This rearrangement joins TRBV6-5 to TRBJ2-7, with 9 bases fitting TRBD1. Losses at the gene ends were 6 bases for V and 3 bases for J; bases not matched to a gene: 6. Germline CDR1 MNHEY, CDR2 SVGAGI. CDR3 size: 14 residues. The CDR3 nucleotides read TGTGCCAGCAGGGACAGGGGAACTTTCTACGAGCAGTACTTC. It is translated as CASRDRGTFYEQYF.

The chain carries TRBV5-1 and TRBJ2-7; a weak D match, TRBD1 (5 bases). The germline V and J ends were trimmed by 0 bases and 3 bases, with 13 bases remaining between them. Germline V CDR1 and CDR2: SGHRS, YFSETQ. The CDR3 has 15 amino acids. CDR3 sequence (DNA): TGCGCCAGCAGCTTGGCGCCAGGGATAAACTACGAGCAGTACTTC. Amino acids: CASSLAPGINYEQYF.

The V call is TRBV7-2, the J call TRBJ2-7; the match to TRBD2 covers 13 bases. The CDR3 is 16 amino acids. Losses at the gene ends were 5 bases for V and 7 bases for J; bases not matched to a gene: 11. CDR1 and CDR2 from the germline V gene are SGHTA and FQGNSA. In DNA, the CDR3 is TGTGCCAGCAGCGCCCCGGGACTAGCGGGACGGGGGGAGCAGTACTTC. It codes for CASSAPGLAGRGEQYF.

The genes are TRBV25-1 and TRBJ1-1; weak D call: TRBD1 (5 bases). Trimming cost V 5 bases and J 1 base, with 8 bases left between them. The CDR3 loop spans 13 amino acids. Germline loops: CDR1 MGHDK, CDR2 SYGVNS. The CDR3 nucleotides are TGTGCCAGCAGTCAGACAGAGAACACTGAAGCTTTCTTT. Translated: CASSQTENTEAFF.

The CDR3 nucleotides read TGTGCCAGCAGCTCTAGCGGGAGAGAGGATGAGCAGTACTTC. It translates to CASSSSGREDEQYF. V and J are TRBV7-2 and TRBJ2-7; TRBD2 aligns across 10 bases. The trim removed 4 bases at V and 7 bases at J, leaving 7 bases unmatched. Germline V CDR1 and CDR2: SGHTA, FQGNSA. This CDR3 is 14 amino acids long.

The rearrangement links TRBV30 to TRBJ2-7, with 7 bases aligning to TRBD2. Germline CDR1 reads GTSNPN; CDR2 reads SVGIG (reference sequence). Trimming cost V 4 bases and J 7 bases; bases outside gene matches: 10. This CDR3 has 13 residues. The CDR3 region has the DNA TGTGCCTGGACAATGACCAGAGCGGGGGAGCAGTACTTC. Translation: CAWTMTRAGEQYF.

The chain is built from TRBV18 and TRBJ2-7; TRBD2 matches at 9 bases. The CDR3 has 14 amino acids. Looked up from germline, CDR1 is KGHSH and CDR2 is LQKENI. The J segment lost 5 bases and the V segment lost 3 bases, leaving 5 bases of the junction unmatched. The CDR3 DNA is TGTGCCAGCTCACCTAGCGGGAGTGCCAACGAGCAGTACTTC. The encoded protein is CASSPSGSANEQYF.

This clone was counted once. J is TRBJ2-2 and V is TRBV10-1, with D maybe TRBD2 (5 bases). This CDR3 is 14 amino acids long. V lost 6 bases and J 0 bases, leaving 8 bases between the germline ends. Germline CDR1 reads WNHNN; CDR2 reads SYGVQD (reference sequence). The CDR3 region is CASRDSPNTGELFF. The CDR3 DNA is TGCGCCAGCAGGGACTCCCCGAACACCGGGGAGCTGTTTTTT.

The CDR3 here is CASSYSSSTDTQYF. The CDR3 region has the DNA TGTGCCAGCAGTTACAGCTCTAGCACAGATACGCAGTATTTT. The rearrangement uses TRBV6-5 and TRBJ2-3; no reliable D call. Deletions cut 2 bases from V and 0 bases from J, with 6 bases between. This CDR3 has 14 residues. Germline assignment: CDR1 MNHEY and CDR2 SVGAGI.

V usage is TRBV5-4 and J usage is TRBJ2-1; D might be TRBD1 (5 bases). This CDR3 contains 17 residues. Germline V gene lookup returns CDR1 SGHNT and CDR2 YYREEE (reference sequence). V lost 6 bases and J lost 0, with 19 bases in between. The CDR3 protein is CASTRDLQGASYNEQFF. CDR3 nucleotides: TGTGCCAGCACCCGAGATCTGCAGGGCGCCTCCTACAATGAGCAGTTCTTC. Together with reference TRBV5-4 and TRBJ2-1, the CDR3 gives the full variable domain: ETGVTQSPTHLIKTRGQQVTLRCSSQSGHNTVSWYQQALGQGPQFIFQYYREEENGRGNFPPRFSGLQFPNYSSELNVNALELDDSALYLCASTRDLQGASYNEQFFGPGTRLTVL.

This chain links TRBV10-2 with TRBJ2-1; TRBD2 agrees at 14 bases. V lost 4 bases to trimming and J lost 9 bases; unmatched junction nucleotides: 2. Germline V CDR1 and CDR2: WSHSY, SAAADI. CDR3 length equals 14 residues. The CDR3 region is CASSGTSGRPEQFF. For the CDR3, the DNA is TGCGCCAGCAGTGGGACTAGCGGGAGGCCTGAGCAGTTCTTC.

The J gene is TRBJ1-5, the V gene TRBV28; D is ambiguous. Germline V gene data show CDR1 as MDHEN and CDR2 as SYDVKM. The CDR3 length is 17 residues. The V and J ends lost 5 bases and 0 bases respectively, with 17 bases between them. In nucleotides, the CDR3 is TGTGCCAGCAGTCCCCGTGGGGTGGGAGATAGCAATCAGCCCCAGCATTTT. Translating it yields CASSPRGVGDSNQPQHF.

The rearrangement joins TRBV30 to TRBJ2-3; D is perhaps TRBD2 (7 bases). The germline gives CDR1 GTSNPN, CDR2 SVGIG (reference sequence). CDR3 length: 16 amino acids. Trimming stripped 4 bases from V and 2 bases from J, with 19 bases between. The CDR3 sequence: CAWTPRRGGDTDTQYF. DNA of the CDR3: TGTGCCTGGACCCCCCGGCGAGGGGGGGACACAGATACGCAGTATTTT.

The rearrangement joins TRBV30 to TRBJ1-2; D is unclear. The germline V gene encodes CDR1 GTSNPN and CDR2 SVGIG (reference sequence). V was trimmed by 8 bases and J by 4 bases, leaving 11 bases between them. The CDR3 contains 11 residues. This CDR3 is CALGSGYGYTF. The DNA of the CDR3 is TGTGCCCTGGGTTCTGGCTATGGCTACACCTTC.

V gene TRBV2 combines with J gene TRBJ2-2, with 10 nucleotides matching TRBD1. The junction had 2 bases not matched to a gene; V was cut back by 7 bases and J by 6 bases. This CDR3 comprises 13 residues. The germline gives CDR1 SNHLY, CDR2 FYNNEI. CDR3 region: CASIGTGAGELFF. In nucleotides, the CDR3 is TGTGCCAGCATTGGGACAGGGGCCGGGGAGCTGTTTTTT.

The chain employs TRBV6-1 and TRBJ1-1; D ambiguous. The CDR3 loop spans 14 amino acids. Trimming left V 5 bases short and J 0 bases short, with 10 bases between. Germline V lookup: CDR1 MNHNS, CDR2 SASEGT. The CDR3 here is CASSLGSMNTEAFF. The CDR3 region has the DNA TGTGCCAGCAGTCTGGGTTCCATGAACACTGAAGCTTTCTTT.

This rearrangement joins TRBV18 to TRBJ2-7; D perhaps matches TRBD1 (5 bases). The CDR3 consists of 13 residues. From germline, CDR1 is KGHSH and CDR2 LQKENI. V was clipped by 0 bases and J by 4 bases, with 7 bases between them. The DNA of the CDR3 is TGTGCCAGCTCACCACCGGACACATACGAGCAGTACTTC. This translates into CASSPPDTYEQYF. The full variable domain, completed using reference TRBV18 and TRBJ2-7, is NAGVMQNPRHLVRRRGQEARLRCSPMKGHSHVYWYRQLPEEGLKFMVYLQKENIIDESGMPKERFSAEFPKEGPSILRIQQVVRGDSAAYFCASSPPDTYEQYFGPGTRLTVT.